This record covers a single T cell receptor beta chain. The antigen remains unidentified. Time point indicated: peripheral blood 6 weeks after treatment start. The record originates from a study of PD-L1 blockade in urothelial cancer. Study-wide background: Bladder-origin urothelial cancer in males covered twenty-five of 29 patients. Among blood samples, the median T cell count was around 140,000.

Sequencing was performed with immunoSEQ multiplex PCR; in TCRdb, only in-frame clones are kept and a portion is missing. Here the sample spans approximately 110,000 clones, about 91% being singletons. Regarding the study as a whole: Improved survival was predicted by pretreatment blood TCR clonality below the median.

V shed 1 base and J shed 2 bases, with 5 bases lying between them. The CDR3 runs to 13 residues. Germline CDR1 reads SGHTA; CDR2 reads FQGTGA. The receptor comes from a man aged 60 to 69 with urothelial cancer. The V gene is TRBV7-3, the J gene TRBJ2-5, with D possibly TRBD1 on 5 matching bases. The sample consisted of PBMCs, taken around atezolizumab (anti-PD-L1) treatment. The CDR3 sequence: CASSLNRQETQYF. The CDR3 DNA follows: TGTGCCAGCAGCTTAAACAGGCAAGAGACCCAGTACTTC.